The present TCR beta chain was sequenced within a study of identical twins. Carrying unique molecular identifiers, the cDNA also gained a universal primer site through template switching. TCRdb fed the 5' RACE reads into MiXCR, producing one record per CDR3 protein. The top ten clones hold around 4.5% of a sample with over 600,000 distinct CDR3 sequences, 21% of them seen once. The CDR3 runs to 16 residues. Germline V gives CDR1 SGHRS, CDR2 YFSETQ. Deletions cut 4 bases from V and 5 bases from J, with 21 bases between. These data also formed part of another study, on T cells expressing NK-cell markers.

The TCR was taken from a woman between 18 and 30 years old in good health. The chain couples TRBV5-1 to TRBJ1-1; D perhaps matches TRBD1 (6 bases). Sequences were obtained from PBMCs. The CDR3 coding sequence is TGCGCCAGCAGCCTTGGCTCAGGGGCCCTGGGGACTGAAGCTTTCTTT. Translating it yields CASSLGSGALGTEAFF.